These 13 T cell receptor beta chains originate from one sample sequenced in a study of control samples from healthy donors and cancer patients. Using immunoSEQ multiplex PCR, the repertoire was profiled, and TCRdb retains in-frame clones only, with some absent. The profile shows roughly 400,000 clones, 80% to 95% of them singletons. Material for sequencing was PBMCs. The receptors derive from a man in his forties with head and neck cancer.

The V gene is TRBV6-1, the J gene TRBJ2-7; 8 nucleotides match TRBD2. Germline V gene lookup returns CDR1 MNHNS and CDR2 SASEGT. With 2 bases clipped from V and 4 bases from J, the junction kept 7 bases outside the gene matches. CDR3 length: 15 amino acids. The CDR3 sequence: CASSENWREDYEQYF. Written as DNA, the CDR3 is TGTGCCAGCAGTGAAAACTGGCGGGAGGATTACGAGCAGTACTTC.

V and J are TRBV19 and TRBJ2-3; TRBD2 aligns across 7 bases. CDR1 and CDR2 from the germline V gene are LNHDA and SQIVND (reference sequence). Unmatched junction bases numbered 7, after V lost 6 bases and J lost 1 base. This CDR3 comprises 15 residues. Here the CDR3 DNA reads TGTGCCAGTAGCTTCGAGCGGGACCGCACAGATACGCAGTATTTT. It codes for CASSFERDRTDTQYF.

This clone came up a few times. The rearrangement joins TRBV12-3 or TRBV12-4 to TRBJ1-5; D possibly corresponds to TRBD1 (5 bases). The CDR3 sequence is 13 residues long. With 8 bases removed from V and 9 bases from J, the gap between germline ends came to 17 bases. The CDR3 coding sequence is TGTGCCAGCGGGCGAAGGGGATGGCGGCCCCAGCATTTT. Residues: CASGRRGWRPQHF.

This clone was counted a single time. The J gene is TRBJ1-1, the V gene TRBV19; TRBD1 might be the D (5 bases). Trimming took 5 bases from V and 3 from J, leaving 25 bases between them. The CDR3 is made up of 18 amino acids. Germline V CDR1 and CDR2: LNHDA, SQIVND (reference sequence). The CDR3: CASSRVRRGETRDTEAFF. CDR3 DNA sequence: TGTGCCAGTAGTCGAGTCCGACGGGGGGAGACCCGGGACACTGAAGCTTTCTTT.

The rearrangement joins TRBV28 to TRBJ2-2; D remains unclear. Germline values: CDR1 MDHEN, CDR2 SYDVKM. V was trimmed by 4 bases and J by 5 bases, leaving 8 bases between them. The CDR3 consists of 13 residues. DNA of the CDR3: TGTGCCAGCAGTTACATGGTTACCGGGGAGCTGTTTTTT. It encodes CASSYMVTGELFF.

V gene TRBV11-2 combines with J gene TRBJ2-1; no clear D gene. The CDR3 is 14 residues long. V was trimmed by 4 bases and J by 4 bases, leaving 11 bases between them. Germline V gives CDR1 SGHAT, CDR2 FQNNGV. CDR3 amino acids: CASSSIDEYNEQFF. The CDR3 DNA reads TGTGCCAGCAGCTCAATAGACGAGTACAATGAGCAGTTCTTC.

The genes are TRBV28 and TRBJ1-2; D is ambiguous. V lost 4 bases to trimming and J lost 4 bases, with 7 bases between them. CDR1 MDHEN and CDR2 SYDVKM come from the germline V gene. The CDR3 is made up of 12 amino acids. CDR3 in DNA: TGTGCCAGCAGTTCTGTCTTCTATGGCTACACCTTC. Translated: CASSSVFYGYTF.

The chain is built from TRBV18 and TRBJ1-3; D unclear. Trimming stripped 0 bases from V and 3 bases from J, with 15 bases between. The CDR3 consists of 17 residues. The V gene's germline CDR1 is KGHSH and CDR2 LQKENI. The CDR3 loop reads CASSPPIRGVIGNTIYF. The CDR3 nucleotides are TGTGCCAGCTCACCACCCATACGTGGGGTTATTGGAAACACCATATATTTT.

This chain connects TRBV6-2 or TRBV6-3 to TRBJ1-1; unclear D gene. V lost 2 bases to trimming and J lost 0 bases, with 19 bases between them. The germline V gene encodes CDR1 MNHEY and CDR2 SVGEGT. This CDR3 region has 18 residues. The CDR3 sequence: CASSYRLGKGSMNTEAFF. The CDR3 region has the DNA TGTGCCAGCAGTTACCGACTTGGGAAGGGCTCTATGAACACTGAAGCTTTCTTT.

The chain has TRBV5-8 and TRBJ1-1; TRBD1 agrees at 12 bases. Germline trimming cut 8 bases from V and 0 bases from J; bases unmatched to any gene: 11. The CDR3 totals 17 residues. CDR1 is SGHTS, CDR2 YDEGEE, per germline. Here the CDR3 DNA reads TGTGCCAGACCGGGACAGGGGGCGCGGATCATGAACACTGAAGCTTTCTTT. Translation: CARPGQGARIMNTEAFF. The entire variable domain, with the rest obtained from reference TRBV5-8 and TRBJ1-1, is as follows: EAGVTQSPTHLIKTRGQQATLRCSPISGHTSVYWYQQALGLGLQFLLWYDEGEERNRGNFPPRFSGRQFPNYSSELNVNALELEDSALYLCARPGQGARIMNTEAFFGQGTRLTVV.

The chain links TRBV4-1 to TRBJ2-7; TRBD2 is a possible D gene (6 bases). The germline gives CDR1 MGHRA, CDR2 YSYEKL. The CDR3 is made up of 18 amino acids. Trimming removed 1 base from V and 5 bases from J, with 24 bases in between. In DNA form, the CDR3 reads TGCGCCAGCAGCCAAGTCGGAAGTATGGCGGGAAACAACCACGAGCAGTACTTC. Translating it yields CASSQVGSMAGNNHEQYF.

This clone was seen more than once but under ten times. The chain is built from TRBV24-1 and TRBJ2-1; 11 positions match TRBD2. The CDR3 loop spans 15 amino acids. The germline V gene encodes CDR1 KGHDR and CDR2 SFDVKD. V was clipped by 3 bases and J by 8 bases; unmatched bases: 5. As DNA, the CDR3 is TGTGCCACCAGTGATCCAACTAGCGGGGGTCATGAGCAGTTCTTC. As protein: CATSDPTSGGHEQFF.

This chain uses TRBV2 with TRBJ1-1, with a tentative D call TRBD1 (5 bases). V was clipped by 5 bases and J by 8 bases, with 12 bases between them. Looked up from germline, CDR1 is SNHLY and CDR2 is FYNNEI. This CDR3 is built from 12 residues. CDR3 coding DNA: TGTGCCAGCAGTCCTGTGGGGGGGGAAGCTTTCTTT. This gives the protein CASSPVGGEAFF.